This T cell receptor beta chain was found in a study of cytomegalovirus exposure and HLA in healthy donors. The PCR contained 60 Vbeta and 13 Jbeta primers. Method: immunoSEQ multiplex PCR; TCRdb's copy keeps in-frame clones and lacks some. The table has 95,000 to 150,000 clones, approximately 78% seen once; the top ten hold roughly 6.1%. Study-wide points: Analysis was carried out at a later point, and it linked a missense DCLRE1C variant to TCR beta V- and J-gene trimming. Associated with cytomegalovirus, according to the listing, were 164 TCR beta chains.

As regards this clone: Its target is unknown.

The source of this sequence is a middle-aged woman in good health and CMV-seronegative. The sequencing input was PBMCs.

The CDR3 nucleotides are TGTGCCAGCTCAACGACAGGGTCGTTACCTAACTATGGCTACACCTTC. Residues: CASSTTGSLPNYGYTF. This chain links TRBV18 with TRBJ1-2; 7 bases align to TRBD1. This CDR3 has 16 amino acids. Germline V gene sequence: CDR1 KGHSH, CDR2 LQKENI. V was clipped by 5 bases and J by 0 bases; unmatched bases: 9.